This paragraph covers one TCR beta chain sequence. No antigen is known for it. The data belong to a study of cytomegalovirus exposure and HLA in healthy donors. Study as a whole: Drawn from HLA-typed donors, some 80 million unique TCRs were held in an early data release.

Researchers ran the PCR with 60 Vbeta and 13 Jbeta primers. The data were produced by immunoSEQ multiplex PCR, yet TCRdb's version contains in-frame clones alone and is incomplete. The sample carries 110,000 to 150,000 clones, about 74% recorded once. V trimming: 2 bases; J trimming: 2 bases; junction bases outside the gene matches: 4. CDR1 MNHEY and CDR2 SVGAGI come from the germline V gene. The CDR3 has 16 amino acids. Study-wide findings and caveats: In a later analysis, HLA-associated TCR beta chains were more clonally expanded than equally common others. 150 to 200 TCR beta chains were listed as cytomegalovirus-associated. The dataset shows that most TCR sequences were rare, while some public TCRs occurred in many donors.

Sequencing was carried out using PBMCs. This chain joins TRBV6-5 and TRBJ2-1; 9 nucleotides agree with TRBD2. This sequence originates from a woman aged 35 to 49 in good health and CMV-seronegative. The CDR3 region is CASSYQAGGPYNEQFF. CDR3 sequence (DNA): TGTGCCAGCAGTTACCAAGCGGGGGGCCCCTACAATGAGCAGTTCTTC.